Listed below are T cell receptor beta chains from one sample, sequenced in a study of control samples from healthy donors and cancer patients. Clones were sequenced by immunoSEQ multiplex PCR, and TCRdb holds only the in-frame ones, with some missing. In the table there are roughly 24,000 clones, roughly 80% of which are singletons. Sequences were obtained from PBMCs. Receptors were obtained from a man aged 55 to 70 with colorectal cancer. The CDR3 runs from the conserved cysteine through the conserved F or W. The D gene is left open where the match is weak. A clone size is listed for some rows: how often the clone was seen (once, few, many), or a class if it is expanded.

v_call: TRBV29-1; clone_size: once; j_call: TRBJ1-5; d_call: -; cdr3_aa: CSVGGNGNQPQHF; cdr3_nt: TGCAGCGTTGGGGGTAATGGCAATCAGCCCCAGCATTTT
v_call: TRBV19; clone_size: -; j_call: TRBJ2-1; d_call: -; cdr3_aa: CASHRGTSYNEQFF; cdr3_nt: TGTGCCAGTCATCGAGGGACCTCCTACAATGAGCAGTTCTTC
v_call: TRBV5-1; clone_size: once; j_call: TRBJ2-7; d_call: -; cdr3_aa: CASSPDEGAYEQYF; cdr3_nt: TGCGCCAGCAGCCCTGACGAAGGCGCCTACGAGCAGTACTTC
v_call: TRBV5-6; clone_size: -; j_call: TRBJ1-3; d_call: -; cdr3_aa: CASVSWGTAAGNTIYF; cdr3_nt: TGTGCCAGCGTATCATGGGGGACCGCTGCTGGAAACACCATATATTTT
v_call: TRBV5-8; clone_size: -; j_call: TRBJ1-4; d_call: TRBD1; cdr3_aa: CASSLGGQGGEKLFF; cdr3_nt: TGTGCCAGCAGCTTGGGCGGACAGGGAGGCGAAAAACTGTTTTTT
v_call: TRBV21-1; clone_size: -; j_call: TRBJ2-3; d_call: -; cdr3_aa: CASSIREIRPTDTQYF; cdr3_nt: TGTGCCAGCAGCATCAGAGAGATCCGGCCCACAGATACGCAGTATTTT
v_call: TRBV30; clone_size: -; j_call: TRBJ1-2; d_call: -; cdr3_aa: CAWSPGNYGYTF; cdr3_nt: TGTGCCTGGAGCCCCGGGAATTATGGCTACACCTTC
v_call: TRBV18; clone_size: -; j_call: TRBJ2-3; d_call: -; cdr3_aa: CASSPPNRARADTQYF; cdr3_nt: TGTGCCAGCTCACCACCGAACAGGGCGAGGGCGGATACGCAGTATTTT
v_call: TRBV10-2; clone_size: -; j_call: TRBJ1-1; d_call: TRBD1; cdr3_aa: CASSGPQGRLTEAFF; cdr3_nt: TGCGCCAGCAGTGGGCCACAGGGGAGGCTCACTGAAGCTTTCTTT
v_call: TRBV2; clone_size: -; j_call: TRBJ2-2; d_call: TRBD2; cdr3_aa: CASSEGLENTGELFF; cdr3_nt: TGTGCCAGCAGTGAGGGACTAGAAAACACCGGGGAGCTGTTTTTT
v_call: TRBV14; clone_size: few; j_call: TRBJ1-2; d_call: -; cdr3_aa: CASSQVKGANYGYTF; cdr3_nt: TGTGCCAGCAGCCAAGTCAAGGGTGCTAACTATGGCTACACCTTC
v_call: TRBV6-1; clone_size: -; j_call: TRBJ1-2; d_call: -; cdr3_aa: CASSEEPGGGYGYTF; cdr3_nt: TGTGCCAGCAGTGAGGAACCCGGGGGCGGCTATGGCTACACCTTC
v_call: TRBV2; clone_size: -; j_call: TRBJ1-2; d_call: -; cdr3_aa: CASSDLKDGYTF; cdr3_nt: TGTGCCAGCAGTGACCTTAAGGATGGCTACACCTTC
v_call: TRBV2; clone_size: -; j_call: TRBJ2-7; d_call: TRBD2; cdr3_aa: CASSYLAGGLEQYF; cdr3_nt: TGTGCCAGCAGCTACCTAGCGGGGGGACTCGAGCAGTACTTC
v_call: TRBV20-1; clone_size: -; j_call: TRBJ1-2; d_call: -; cdr3_aa: CSLTANYGYTF; cdr3_nt: TGCAGTTTGACCGCTAACTATGGCTACACCTTC
v_call: TRBV4-1; clone_size: -; j_call: TRBJ2-5; d_call: -; cdr3_aa: CASSQAQGPAPQETQYF; cdr3_nt: TGCGCCAGCAGCCAAGCACAGGGTCCAGCGCCACAAGAGACCCAGTACTTC
v_call: TRBV3-1/TRBV3-2; clone_size: -; j_call: TRBJ1-1; d_call: -; cdr3_aa: CASSQSLFQGNTEAFF; cdr3_nt: TGTGCCAGCAGCCAATCCCTCTTTCAGGGGAACACTGAAGCTTTCTTT
v_call: TRBV6-5; clone_size: -; j_call: TRBJ1-6; d_call: TRBD1; cdr3_aa: CATTGQAHNSPLHF; cdr3_nt: TGTGCCACCACCGGACAGGCCCATAATTCACCCCTCCACTTT